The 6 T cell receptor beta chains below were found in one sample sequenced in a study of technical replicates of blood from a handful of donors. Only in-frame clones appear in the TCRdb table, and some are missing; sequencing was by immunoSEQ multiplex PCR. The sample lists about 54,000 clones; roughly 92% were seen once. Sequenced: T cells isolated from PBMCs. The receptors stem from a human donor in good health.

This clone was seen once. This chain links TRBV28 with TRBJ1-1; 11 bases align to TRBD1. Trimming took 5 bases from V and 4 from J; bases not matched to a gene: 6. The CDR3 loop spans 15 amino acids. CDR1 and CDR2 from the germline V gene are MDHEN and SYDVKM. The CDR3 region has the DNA TGTGCCAGCAGTGTGGGACAGGGGGACGGCACTGAAGCTTTCTTT. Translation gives CASSVGQGDGTEAFF.

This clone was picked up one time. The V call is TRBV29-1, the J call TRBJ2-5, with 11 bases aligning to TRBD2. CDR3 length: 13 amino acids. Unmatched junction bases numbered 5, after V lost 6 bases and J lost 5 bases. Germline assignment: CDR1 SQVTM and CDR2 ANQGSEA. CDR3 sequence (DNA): TGCAGCGTGGGGACTAGCGGCGGGGAGACCCAGTACTTC. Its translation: CSVGTSGGETQYF. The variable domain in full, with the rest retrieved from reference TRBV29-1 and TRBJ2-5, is SAVISQKPSRDICQRGTSLTIQCQVDSQVTMMFWYRQQPGQSLTLIATANQGSEATYESGFVIDKFPISRPNLTFSTLTVSNMSPEDSSIYLCSVGTSGGETQYFGPGTRLLVL.

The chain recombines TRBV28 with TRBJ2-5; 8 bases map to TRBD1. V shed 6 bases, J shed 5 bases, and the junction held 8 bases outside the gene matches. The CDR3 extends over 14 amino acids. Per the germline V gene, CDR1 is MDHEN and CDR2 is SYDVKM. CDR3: CASRDQGAGETQYF. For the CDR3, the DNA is TGTGCCAGCAGGGACCAGGGGGCAGGGGAGACCCAGTACTTC.

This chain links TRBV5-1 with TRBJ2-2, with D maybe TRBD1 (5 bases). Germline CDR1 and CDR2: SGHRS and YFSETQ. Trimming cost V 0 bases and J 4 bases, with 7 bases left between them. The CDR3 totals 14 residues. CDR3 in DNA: TGCGCCAGCAGCTTGGAGGGGTCCACCGGGGAGCTGTTTTTT. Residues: CASSLEGSTGELFF.

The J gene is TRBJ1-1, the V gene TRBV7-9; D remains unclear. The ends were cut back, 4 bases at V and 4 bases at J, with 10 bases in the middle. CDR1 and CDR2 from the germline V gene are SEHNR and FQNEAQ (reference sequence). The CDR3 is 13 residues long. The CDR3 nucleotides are TGTGCCAGCAGCTCTACGAGGGTCACTGAAGCTTTCTTT. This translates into CASSSTRVTEAFF.

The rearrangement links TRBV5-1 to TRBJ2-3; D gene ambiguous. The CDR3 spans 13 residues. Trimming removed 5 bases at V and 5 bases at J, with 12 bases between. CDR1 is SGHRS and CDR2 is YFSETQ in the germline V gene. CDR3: CASSMRRGDTQYF. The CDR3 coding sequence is TGCGCCAGCAGTATGCGACGAGGAGATACGCAGTATTTT.